This is a list of T cell receptor beta chains from one sample in a study of beta chain features in type 1 diabetes. Sequencing used immunoSEQ multiplex PCR; TCRdb keeps in-frame clones, though not all of them. The repertoire holds 620,000 or so clones, with 15% to 17% as singletons. Sequences were obtained from naive CD4+ T cells from blood. The source of these receptors is a man between 18 and 29 years old in good health. The CDR3 runs from the conserved cysteine through the conserved F or W. The order of the fields is V gene, J gene, clone size, D gene, CDR3 DNA, CDR3 protein. A D gene is named only where the DNA matches it firmly. Size tells how often a clone was seen (once, few, many) or the class of an expanded clone, and some rows leave it out.

V gene: TRBV28
J gene: TRBJ2-3
clone size: few
D gene: TRBD2
CDR3 DNA: TGTGCCAGCATTAATCCCGGGACTAGCGCAGATACGCAGTATTTT
CDR3 protein: CASINPGTSADTQYF

V gene: TRBV29-1
J gene: TRBJ1-1
clone size: .
D gene: .
CDR3 DNA: TGCAGCGTTGATGTGAATTTTGAGAACACTGAAGCTTTCTTT
CDR3 protein: CSVDVNFENTEAFF

V gene: TRBV5-1
J gene: TRBJ2-7
clone size: few
D gene: TRBD1
CDR3 DNA: TGCGCCAGCAGCTTGGTGGCAGGGGGTTCCTACGAGCAGTACTTC
CDR3 protein: CASSLVAGGSYEQYF

V gene: TRBV18
J gene: TRBJ2-4
clone size: .
D gene: TRBD1
CDR3 DNA: TGTGCCAGCTCACGACGGACAGGGCGGGAAAACATTCAGTACTTC
CDR3 protein: CASSRRTGRENIQYF

V gene: TRBV7-6
J gene: TRBJ2-7
clone size: .
D gene: TRBD2
CDR3 DNA: TGTGCCAGCAGCTTAAGACCAGCGGGGACGGGTGGGGAGCAGTACTTC
CDR3 protein: CASSLRPAGTGGEQYF

V gene: TRBV19
J gene: TRBJ1-1
clone size: few
D gene: .
CDR3 DNA: TGTGCCAGTAGTGCCCCACAGGGACGAGACACTGAAGCTTTCTTT
CDR3 protein: CASSAPQGRDTEAFF

V gene: TRBV19
J gene: TRBJ2-7
clone size: .
D gene: .
CDR3 DNA: TGTGCCAGTAGTATGTCTACAGGCGCTTACGAGCAGTACTTC
CDR3 protein: CASSMSTGAYEQYF

V gene: TRBV15
J gene: TRBJ2-1
clone size: few
D gene: .
CDR3 DNA: TGTGCCACCAGCAGAGATCCCCACTCCTACAATGAGCAGTTCTTC
CDR3 protein: CATSRDPHSYNEQFF

V gene: TRBV7-9
J gene: TRBJ2-3
clone size: .
D gene: TRBD1
CDR3 DNA: TGTGCCAGCAGCCCCCCGGGACAGGGAGTGAATACGCAGTATTTT
CDR3 protein: CASSPPGQGVNTQYF

V gene: TRBV30
J gene: TRBJ2-3
clone size: .
D gene: TRBD2
CDR3 DNA: TGTGCCTGGAGTGTACGGCGGGGGGGCACAGATACGCAGTATTTT
CDR3 protein: CAWSVRRGGTDTQYF

V gene: TRBV5-1
J gene: TRBJ1-2
clone size: .
D gene: .
CDR3 DNA: TGCGCCAGCAGCTTGGTGGGAGCCACACCCTATGGCTACACCTTC
CDR3 protein: CASSLVGATPYGYTF

V gene: TRBV28
J gene: TRBJ1-1
clone size: few
D gene: .
CDR3 DNA: TGTGCCAGCAGGGTACAGTCTGAAGGGCGGGCTGAAGCTTTCTTT
CDR3 protein: CASRVQSEGRAEAFF

V gene: TRBV7-3
J gene: TRBJ2-6
clone size: .
D gene: .
CDR3 DNA: TGTGCCAGCAGCGCCCAGGCGCCTGGGGCCAACGTCCTGACTTTC
CDR3 protein: CASSAQAPGANVLTF

V gene: TRBV4-1
J gene: TRBJ2-7
clone size: .
D gene: .
CDR3 DNA: TGCGCCAGCAGCCCGGTAGGAGCCTACGAGCAGTACTTC
CDR3 protein: CASSPVGAYEQYF

V gene: TRBV27
J gene: TRBJ2-5
clone size: few
D gene: TRBD2
CDR3 DNA: TGTGCCAGCAGTAGTTTAGGACTAGCTGAAGAGACCCAGTACTTC
CDR3 protein: CASSSLGLAEETQYF

V gene: TRBV4-2
J gene: TRBJ1-1
clone size: few
D gene: .
CDR3 DNA: TGTGCCAGCAGCCAAGCCCCAGGGGTCGGTACTGAAGCTTTCTTT
CDR3 protein: CASSQAPGVGTEAFF

V gene: TRBV9
J gene: TRBJ2-5
clone size: .
D gene: .
CDR3 DNA: TGTGCCAGCAGCGTAGATCCGCATCAGGGCCAAGAGACCCAGTACTTC
CDR3 protein: CASSVDPHQGQETQYF

V gene: TRBV5-4
J gene: TRBJ2-1
clone size: many
D gene: .
CDR3 DNA: TGTGCCAGCAGCTTCTTTAATGAGCAGTTCTTC
CDR3 protein: CASSFFNEQFF

V gene: TRBV5-1
J gene: TRBJ2-7
clone size: .
D gene: TRBD1
CDR3 DNA: TGCGCCAGCAGCTTGAGGACGGACAGGTCCTTCTTAAACGTTCTCGACGAGCAGTACTTC
CDR3 protein: CASSLRTDRSFLNVLDEQYF

V gene: TRBV5-4
J gene: TRBJ2-1
clone size: .
D gene: TRBD2
CDR3 DNA: TGTGCCAGACCCTGGGCTCTAGCGGGGGGCAACAATGAGCAGTTCTTC
CDR3 protein: CARPWALAGGNNEQFF

V gene: TRBV10-3
J gene: TRBJ2-2
clone size: .
D gene: TRBD2
CDR3 DNA: TGTGCCATCAGTGGCAGCGGGGAGACCGGGGAGCTGTTTTTT
CDR3 protein: CAISGSGETGELFF

V gene: TRBV10-3
J gene: TRBJ1-1
clone size: .
D gene: .
CDR3 DNA: TGTGCCATCAGAGGGTGGCCGAACACTGAAGCTTTCTTT
CDR3 protein: CAIRGWPNTEAFF

V gene: TRBV7-9
J gene: TRBJ2-1
clone size: few
D gene: TRBD1
CDR3 DNA: TGTGCCAGCAGGGCTGGACAGGGGGTATACAATGAGCAGTTCTTC
CDR3 protein: CASRAGQGVYNEQFF

V gene: TRBV9
J gene: TRBJ2-3
clone size: .
D gene: TRBD2
CDR3 DNA: TGTGCCAGCAGCCTGGGGACTAGCGGGAGCACAGATACGCAGTATTTT
CDR3 protein: CASSLGTSGSTDTQYF

V gene: TRBV5-6
J gene: TRBJ1-1
clone size: few
D gene: .
CDR3 DNA: TGTGCCAGCAGCCACCGGGACAAAGAAGCTTTCTTT
CDR3 protein: CASSHRDKEAFF

V gene: TRBV4-3
J gene: TRBJ2-2
clone size: few
D gene: TRBD2
CDR3 DNA: TGCGCCAGCAGCCAAGGCCCTAGCGGAAACACCGGGGAGCTGTTTTTT
CDR3 protein: CASSQGPSGNTGELFF

V gene: TRBV11-1
J gene: TRBJ2-7
clone size: few
D gene: .
CDR3 DNA: TGTGCCAGCGGCTTTCGGTTAGAGCAGTACTTC
CDR3 protein: CASGFRLEQYF

V gene: TRBV5-1
J gene: TRBJ1-2
clone size: .
D gene: .
CDR3 DNA: TGCGCCAGCAGCCCTATCGGTGCCGAGGGTTCGGGCTACACCTTC
CDR3 protein: CASSPIGAEGSGYTF

V gene: TRBV4-1
J gene: TRBJ1-1
clone size: .
D gene: .
CDR3 DNA: TGCGCCAGCAGCCAAGTCCCCCGGGGTGATCCTGAAGCTTTCTTT
CDR3 protein: CASSQVPRGDPEAFF

V gene: TRBV7-2
J gene: TRBJ1-5
clone size: few
D gene: .
CDR3 DNA: TGTGCCAGCAGCTTCCGCGGGGATCAGCCCCAGCATTTT
CDR3 protein: CASSFRGDQPQHF

V gene: TRBV28
J gene: TRBJ1-3
clone size: few
D gene: .
CDR3 DNA: TGTGCCAGCAGTTTATTAGGAAACACCATATATTTT
CDR3 protein: CASSLLGNTIYF

V gene: TRBV15
J gene: TRBJ2-7
clone size: once
D gene: TRBD1
CDR3 DNA: TGTGCCACCAGCAAGGACAGGCCCGCAATTGGCGAGCAGTACTTC
CDR3 protein: CATSKDRPAIGEQYF

V gene: TRBV5-4
J gene: TRBJ2-6
clone size: .
D gene: .
CDR3 DNA: TGTGCCAGCAGCAGTCTCGGGACGGCATCCTCTGGGGCCAACGTCCTGACTTTC
CDR3 protein: CASSSLGTASSGANVLTF

V gene: TRBV7-6
J gene: TRBJ2-7
clone size: .
D gene: .
CDR3 DNA: TGTGCCAGCAGCCCCACTTGGACTTCCGAGCAGTACTTC
CDR3 protein: CASSPTWTSEQYF

V gene: TRBV27
J gene: TRBJ1-2
clone size: .
D gene: .
CDR3 DNA: TGTGCCAGCAGTTTAGCCACAGGGAGAACTGGCTACACCTTC
CDR3 protein: CASSLATGRTGYTF

V gene: TRBV30
J gene: TRBJ2-5
clone size: .
D gene: .
CDR3 DNA: TGTGCCTGGAGTGCCCGACTAGTTTTAGGGACCCAGTACTTC
CDR3 protein: CAWSARLVLGTQYF